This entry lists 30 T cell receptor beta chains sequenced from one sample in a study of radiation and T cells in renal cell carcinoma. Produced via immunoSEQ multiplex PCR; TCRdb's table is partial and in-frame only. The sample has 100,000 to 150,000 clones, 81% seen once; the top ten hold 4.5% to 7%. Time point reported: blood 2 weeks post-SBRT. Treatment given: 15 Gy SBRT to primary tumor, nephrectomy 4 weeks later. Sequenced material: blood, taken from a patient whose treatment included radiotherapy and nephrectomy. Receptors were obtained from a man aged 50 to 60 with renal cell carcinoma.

The CDR3 here is CASNPGTEAYNEQFF. The CDR3 DNA reads as TGTGCCAGCAATCCCGGGACAGAAGCCTACAATGAGCAGTTCTTC. V and J are TRBV6-5 and TRBJ2-1; 7 nucleotides agree with TRBD1. With V trimmed by 7 bases and J by 2 bases, 8 bases remained unmatched. The length of the CDR3 is 15 residues. Germline values: CDR1 MNHEY, CDR2 SVGAGI.

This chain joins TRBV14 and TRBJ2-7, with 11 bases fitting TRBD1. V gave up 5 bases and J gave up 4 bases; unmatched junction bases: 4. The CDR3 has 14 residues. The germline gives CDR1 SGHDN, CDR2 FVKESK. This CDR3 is CASSGRDRGYEQYF. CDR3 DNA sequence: TGTGCCAGCAGCGGCCGGGACAGGGGGTACGAGCAGTACTTC.

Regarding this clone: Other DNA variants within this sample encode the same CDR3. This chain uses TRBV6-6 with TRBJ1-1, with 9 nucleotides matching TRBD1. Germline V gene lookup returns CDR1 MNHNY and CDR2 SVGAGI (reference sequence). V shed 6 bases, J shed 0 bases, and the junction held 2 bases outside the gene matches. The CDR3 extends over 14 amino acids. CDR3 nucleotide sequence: TGTGCCAGCAGCGGACAGGGGTTGAACACTGAAGCTTTCTTT. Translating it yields CASSGQGLNTEAFF.

The CDR3 spells CASSSGTGGAGNTGELFF. CDR3 nucleotides: TGTGCCAGCAGTTCCGGGACAGGGGGCGCAGGGAACACCGGGGAGCTGTTTTTT. The rearrangement links TRBV7-6 to TRBJ2-2, with TRBD1 matching 12 bases. CDR1 SGHVS and CDR2 FNYEAQ come from the germline V gene. V shed 6 bases and J 1 base; nucleotides not matched to a gene: 9. The CDR3 totals 18 residues.

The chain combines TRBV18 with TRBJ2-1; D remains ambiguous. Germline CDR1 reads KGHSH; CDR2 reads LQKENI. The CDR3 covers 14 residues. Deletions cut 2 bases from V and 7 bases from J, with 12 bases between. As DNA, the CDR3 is TGTGCCAGCTCACCATACGAGTTGAGAAATGAGCAGTTCTTC. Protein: CASSPYELRNEQFF.

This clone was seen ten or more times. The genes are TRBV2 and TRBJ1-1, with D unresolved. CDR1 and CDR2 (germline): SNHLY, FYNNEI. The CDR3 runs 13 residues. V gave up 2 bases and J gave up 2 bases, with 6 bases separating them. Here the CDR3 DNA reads TGTGCCAGCAGTGAATCCCTAAACACTGAAGCTTTCTTT. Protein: CASSESLNTEAFF.

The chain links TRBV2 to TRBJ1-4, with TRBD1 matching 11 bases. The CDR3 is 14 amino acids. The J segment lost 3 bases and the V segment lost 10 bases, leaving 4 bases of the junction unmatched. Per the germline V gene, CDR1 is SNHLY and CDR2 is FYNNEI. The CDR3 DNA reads TGTGCCACAGGACAGGGGGCCTCTAATGAAAAACTGTTTTTT. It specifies CATGQGASNEKLFF. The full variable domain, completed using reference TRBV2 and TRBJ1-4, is EPEVTQTPSHQVTQMGQEVILRCVPISNHLYFYWYRQILGQKVEFLVSFYNNEISEKSEIFDDQFSVERPDGSNFTLKIRSTKLEDSAMYFCATGQGASNEKLFFGSGTQLSVL.

The CDR3 DNA sequence: TGTGCCAGCAGTGAAGTAGGGTATGGCTACACCTTC. Translated, it gives CASSEVGYGYTF. The gene calls are TRBV6-1 and TRBJ1-2; D is undetermined. The CDR3 contains 12 residues. V lost 1 base and J lost 5, with 5 bases in between. Germline-derived CDR1 and CDR2 are MNHNS and SASEGT.

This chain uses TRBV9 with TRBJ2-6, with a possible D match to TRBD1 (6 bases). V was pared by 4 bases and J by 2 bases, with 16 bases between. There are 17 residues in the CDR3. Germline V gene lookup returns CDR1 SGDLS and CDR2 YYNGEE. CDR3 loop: CASSFTGSWAGANVLTF. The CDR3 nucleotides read TGTGCCAGCAGCTTTACAGGGTCTTGGGCTGGGGCCAACGTCCTGACTTTC.

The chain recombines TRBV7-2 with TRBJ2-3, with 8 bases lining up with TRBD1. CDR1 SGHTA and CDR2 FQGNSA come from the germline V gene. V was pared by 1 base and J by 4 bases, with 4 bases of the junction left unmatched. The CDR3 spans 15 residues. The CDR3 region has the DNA TGTGCCAGCAGCTTAGGACAGGGGTGGGCAGATACGCAGTATTTT. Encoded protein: CASSLGQGWADTQYF.

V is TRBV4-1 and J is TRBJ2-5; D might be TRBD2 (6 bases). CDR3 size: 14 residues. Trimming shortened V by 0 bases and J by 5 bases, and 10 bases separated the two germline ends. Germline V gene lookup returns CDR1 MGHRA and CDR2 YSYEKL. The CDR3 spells CASSQDPSEETQYF. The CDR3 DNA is TGCGCCAGCAGCCAAGATCCTAGCGAGGAGACCCAGTACTTC.

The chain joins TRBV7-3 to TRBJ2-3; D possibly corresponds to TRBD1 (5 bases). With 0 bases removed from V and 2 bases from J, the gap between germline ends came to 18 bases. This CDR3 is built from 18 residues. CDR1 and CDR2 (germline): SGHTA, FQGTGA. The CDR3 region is CASSLTFWWGGNTDTQYF. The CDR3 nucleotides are TGTGCCAGCAGCTTAACGTTTTGGTGGGGCGGAAACACAGATACGCAGTATTTT. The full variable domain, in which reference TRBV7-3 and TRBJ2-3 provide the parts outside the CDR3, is GAGVSQTPSNKVTEKGKYVELRCDPISGHTALYWYRQSLGQGPEFLIYFQGTGAADDSGLPNDRFFAVRPEGSVSTLKIQRTERGDSAVYLCASSLTFWWGGNTDTQYFGPGTRLTVL.

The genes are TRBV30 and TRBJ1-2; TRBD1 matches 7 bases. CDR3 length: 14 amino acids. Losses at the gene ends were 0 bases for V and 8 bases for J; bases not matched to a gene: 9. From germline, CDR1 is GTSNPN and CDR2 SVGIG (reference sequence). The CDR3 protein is CAWSVGRGIEGYTF. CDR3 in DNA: TGTGCCTGGAGTGTTGGCAGGGGGATTGAGGGCTACACCTTC.

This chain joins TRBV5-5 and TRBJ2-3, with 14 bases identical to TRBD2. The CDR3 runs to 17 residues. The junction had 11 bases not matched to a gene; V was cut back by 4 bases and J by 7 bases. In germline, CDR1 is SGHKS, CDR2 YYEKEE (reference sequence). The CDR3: CASSPGTSGGTSYTQYF. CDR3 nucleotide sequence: TGTGCCAGCAGCCCAGGGACTAGCGGGGGAACTTCCTATACGCAGTATTTT.

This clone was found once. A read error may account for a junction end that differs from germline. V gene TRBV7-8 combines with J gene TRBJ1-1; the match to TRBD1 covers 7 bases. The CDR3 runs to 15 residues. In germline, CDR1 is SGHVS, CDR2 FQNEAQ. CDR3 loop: CASSLVTGVKTEAFF. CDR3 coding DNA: TGTGCCAGCAGCTTAGTCACAGGGGTGAAGACTGAAGCTTTCTTT.

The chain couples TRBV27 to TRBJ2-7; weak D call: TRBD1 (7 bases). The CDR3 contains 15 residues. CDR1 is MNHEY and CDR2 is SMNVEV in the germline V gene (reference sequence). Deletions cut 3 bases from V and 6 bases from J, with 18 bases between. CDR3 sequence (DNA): TGTGCCAGCAGTTTTCGCGGGACAGATCCGGGCGAGCAGTACTTC. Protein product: CASSFRGTDPGEQYF.

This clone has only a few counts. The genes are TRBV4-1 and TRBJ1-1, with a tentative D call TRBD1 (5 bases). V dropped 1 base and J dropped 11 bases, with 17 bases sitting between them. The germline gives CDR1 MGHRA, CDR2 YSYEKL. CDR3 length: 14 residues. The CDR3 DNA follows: TGCGCCAGCAGCCAAGCCCCCCTCCGGGACTTCGCTTTCTTT. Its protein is CASSQAPLRDFAFF.

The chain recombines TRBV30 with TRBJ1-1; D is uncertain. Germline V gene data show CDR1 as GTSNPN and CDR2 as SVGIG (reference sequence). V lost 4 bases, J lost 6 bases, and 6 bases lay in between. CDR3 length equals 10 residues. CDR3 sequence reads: CAWNGAEAFF. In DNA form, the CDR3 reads TGTGCCTGGAACGGGGCTGAAGCTTTCTTT.

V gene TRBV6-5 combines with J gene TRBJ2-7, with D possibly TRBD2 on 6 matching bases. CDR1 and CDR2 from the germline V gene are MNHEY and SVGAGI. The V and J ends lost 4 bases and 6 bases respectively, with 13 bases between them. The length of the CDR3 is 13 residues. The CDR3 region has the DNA TGTGCCAGCAGTTCCTTCATTAGCGGCGAGCAGTACTTC. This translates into CASSSFISGEQYF.

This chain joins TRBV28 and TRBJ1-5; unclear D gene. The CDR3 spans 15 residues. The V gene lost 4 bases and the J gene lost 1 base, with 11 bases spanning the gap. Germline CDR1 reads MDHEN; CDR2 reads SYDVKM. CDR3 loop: CASSSRHLSNQPQHF. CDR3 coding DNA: TGTGCCAGCAGTTCTAGGCATTTGAGCAATCAGCCCCAGCATTTT.

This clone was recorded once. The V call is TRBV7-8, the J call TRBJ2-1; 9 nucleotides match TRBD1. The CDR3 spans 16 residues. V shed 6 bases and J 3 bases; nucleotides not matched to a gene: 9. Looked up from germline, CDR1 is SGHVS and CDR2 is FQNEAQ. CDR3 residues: CASRVTGTGNYNEQFF. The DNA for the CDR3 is TGTGCCAGCAGAGTAACCGGGACAGGGAACTACAATGAGCAGTTCTTC.

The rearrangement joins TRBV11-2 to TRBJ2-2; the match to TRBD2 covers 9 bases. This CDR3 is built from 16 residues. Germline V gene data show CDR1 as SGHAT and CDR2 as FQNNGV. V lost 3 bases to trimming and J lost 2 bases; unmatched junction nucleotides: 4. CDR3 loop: CASSFSGSTNTGELFF. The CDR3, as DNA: TGTGCCAGCAGCTTTAGCGGGAGTACAAACACCGGGGAGCTGTTTTTT.

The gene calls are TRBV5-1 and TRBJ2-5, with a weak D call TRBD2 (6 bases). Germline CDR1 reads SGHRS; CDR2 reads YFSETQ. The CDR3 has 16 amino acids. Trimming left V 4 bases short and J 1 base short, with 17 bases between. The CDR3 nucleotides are TGCGCCAGCAGCCCGAGGGCGGCGGGGCCCCAAGAGACCCAGTACTTC. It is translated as CASSPRAAGPQETQYF. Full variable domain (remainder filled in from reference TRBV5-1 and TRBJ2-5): KAGVTQTPRYLIKTRGQQVTLSCSPISGHRSVSWYQQTPGQGLQFLFEYFSETQRNKGNFPGRFSGRQFSNSRSEMNVSTLELGDSALYLCASSPRAAGPQETQYFGPGTRLLVL.

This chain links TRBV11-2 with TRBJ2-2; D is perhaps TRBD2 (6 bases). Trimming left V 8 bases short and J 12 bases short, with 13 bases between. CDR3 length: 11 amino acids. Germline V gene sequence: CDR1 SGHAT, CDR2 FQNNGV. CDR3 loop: CASAGGWQLFF. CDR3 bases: TGTGCCAGCGCCGGGGGATGGCAGCTGTTTTTT.

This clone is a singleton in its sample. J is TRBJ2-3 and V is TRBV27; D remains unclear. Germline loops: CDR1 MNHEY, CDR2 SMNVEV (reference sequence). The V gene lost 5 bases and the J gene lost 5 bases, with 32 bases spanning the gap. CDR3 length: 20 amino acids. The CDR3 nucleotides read TGTGCCAGCAGTCCGAGACATAGAATTCTACAAAAGCCCCGAGAAGATACGCAGTATTTT. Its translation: CASSPRHRILQKPREDTQYF.

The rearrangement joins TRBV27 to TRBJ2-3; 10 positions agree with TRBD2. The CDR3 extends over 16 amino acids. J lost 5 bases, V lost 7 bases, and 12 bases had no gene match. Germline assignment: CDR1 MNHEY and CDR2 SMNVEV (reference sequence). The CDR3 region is CASKPHQAGGRDTQYF. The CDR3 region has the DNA TGTGCCAGCAAACCACACCAAGCGGGAGGGAGAGATACGCAGTATTTT.

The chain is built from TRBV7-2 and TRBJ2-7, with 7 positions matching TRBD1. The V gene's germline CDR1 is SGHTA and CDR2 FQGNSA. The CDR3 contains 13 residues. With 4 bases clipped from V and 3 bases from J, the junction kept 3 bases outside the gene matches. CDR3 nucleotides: TGTGCCAGCAGCTCCGGGACAGACTACGAGCAGTACTTC. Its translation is CASSSGTDYEQYF.

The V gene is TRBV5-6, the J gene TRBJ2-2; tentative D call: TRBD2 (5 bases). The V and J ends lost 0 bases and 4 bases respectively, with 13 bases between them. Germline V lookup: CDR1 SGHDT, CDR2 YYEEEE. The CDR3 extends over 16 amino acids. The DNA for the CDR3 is TGTGCCAGCAGCTTGGTCCTGGGAGAGGGCACCGGGGAGCTGTTTTTT. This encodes CASSLVLGEGTGELFF.

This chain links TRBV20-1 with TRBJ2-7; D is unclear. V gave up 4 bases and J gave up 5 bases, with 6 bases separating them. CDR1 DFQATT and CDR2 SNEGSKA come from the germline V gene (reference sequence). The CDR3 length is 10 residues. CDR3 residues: CSAKGNEQYF. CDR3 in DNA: TGCAGTGCTAAGGGAAACGAGCAGTACTTC.

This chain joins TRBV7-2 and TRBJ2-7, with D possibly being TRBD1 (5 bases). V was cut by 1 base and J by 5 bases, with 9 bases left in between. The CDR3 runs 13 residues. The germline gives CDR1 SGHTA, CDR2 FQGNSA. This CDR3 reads CASSLVDNHEQYF. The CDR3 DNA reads TGTGCCAGCAGCTTAGTGGACAATCACGAGCAGTACTTC.